A single sample gave rise to the 10 T cell receptor beta chains below, sequenced in a study of CD8 T cells in ankylosing spondylitis. Study-level findings and limits: For ankylosing spondylitis blood, a TCR beta motif of about 8 highly homologous variants appeared characteristic.

Their specific antigens are unknown. MiXCR was run by TCRdb on the 5' RACE reads, yielding one entry per CDR3 protein. The data contain more than 650,000 distinct CDR3 sequences, about 10% of them seen just once; the ten biggest clones take up approximately 0.51%. Sequenced material: blood, either unsorted or a sorted T cell fraction (not recorded which). The source of these receptors is a male donor with ankylosing spondylitis.

This clonotype appeared a few times. The rearrangement joins TRBV20-1 to TRBJ1-2; D unclear. The length of the CDR3 is 12 residues. From germline, CDR1 is DFQATT and CDR2 SNEGSKA (reference sequence). Between the trimmed V and J ends, which lost 1 base and 4 bases, there was a span of 7 bases. In DNA form, the CDR3 reads TGCAGTGCTAGAGGGGCAAGCTATGGCTACACCTTC. Translating gives CSARGASYGYTF.

This clonotype was counted between two and nine times. The chain uses TRBV28 and TRBJ1-5; tentatively, D is TRBD1 (6 bases). V lost 5 bases and J 4 bases, leaving 21 bases between the germline ends. This CDR3 is built from 17 residues. Germline-derived CDR1 and CDR2 are MDHEN and SYDVKM. The CDR3 loop reads CASSPSGGGSENQPQHF. The CDR3 DNA sequence: TGTGCCAGCAGTCCCTCCGGGGGGGGCTCGGAAAATCAGCCCCAGCATTTT. The variable domain in full, completed from reference TRBV28 and TRBJ1-5, reads DVKVTQSSRYLVKRTGEKVFLECVQDMDHENMFWYRQDPGLGLRLIYFSYDVKMKEKGDIPEGYSVSREKKERFSLILESASTNQTSMYLCASSPSGGGSENQPQHFGDGTRLSIL.

This clonotype was counted between two and nine times. The chain has TRBV20-1 and TRBJ1-4, with no clear D. Trimming removed 3 bases at V and 4 bases at J, with 15 bases between. The CDR3 has 15 amino acids. CDR1 DFQATT and CDR2 SNEGSKA come from the germline V gene (reference sequence). Here the CDR3 DNA reads TGCAGTGCTAGGGGCCATGAGGGCTTTAATGAAAAACTGTTTTTT. The encoded protein is CSARGHEGFNEKLFF.

This clonotype showed up just a few times. This chain links TRBV20-1 with TRBJ2-1, with 10 positions matching TRBD2. J lost 7 bases, V lost 2 bases, and 11 bases had no gene match. CDR3 length: 16 amino acids. CDR1 is DFQATT, CDR2 SNEGSKA, per germline (reference sequence). The CDR3 loop reads CSARLALAGEGNEQFF. The CDR3 nucleotides are TGCAGTGCTAGACTCGCCCTAGCGGGAGAGGGGAATGAGCAGTTCTTC.

The chain combines TRBV28 with TRBJ2-2; D not resolved. Germline V gene data show CDR1 as MDHEN and CDR2 as SYDVKM. The CDR3 has 10 residues. V shed 8 bases and J shed 8 bases, with 6 bases lying between them. The CDR3 bases are TGTGCCAGCCCTCAGGGGGAGCTGTTTTTT. This translates into CASPQGELFF.

This clonotype was counted between two and nine times. The gene calls are TRBV28 and TRBJ2-7; no reliable D call. V dropped 7 bases and J dropped 3 bases, with 10 bases sitting between them. The CDR3 has 12 residues. The germline CDR1 and CDR2 sequences are MDHEN and SYDVKM. The CDR3 reads CASNIQNYEQYF. The CDR3 DNA reads TGTGCCAGCAACATACAGAACTACGAGCAGTACTTC.

This clonotype was recorded many times. The CDR3 is CASSLMDSGTYEQYF. CDR3 DNA: TGCGCCAGCAGCTTAATGGACTCCGGGACCTACGAGCAGTACTTC. V usage is TRBV5-1 and J usage is TRBJ2-7, with D perhaps TRBD2 (5 bases). Between the trimmed V and J ends, which lost 2 bases and 2 bases, there was a span of 14 bases. The CDR3 is 15 residues long. CDR1 SGHRS and CDR2 YFSETQ come from the germline V gene. Complete variable domain (other parts from reference TRBV5-1 and TRBJ2-7): KAGVTQTPRYLIKTRGQQVTLSCSPISGHRSVSWYQQTPGQGLQFLFEYFSETQRNKGNFPGRFSGRQFSNSRSEMNVSTLELGDSALYLCASSLMDSGTYEQYFGPGTRLTVT.

This clonotype was counted at least ten times. The chain is built from TRBV20-1 and TRBJ1-4; D is perhaps TRBD1 (5 bases). CDR1 and CDR2 (germline): DFQATT, SNEGSKA (reference sequence). V dropped 5 bases and J dropped 4 bases, with 14 bases sitting between them. The length of the CDR3 is 14 residues. DNA of the CDR3: TGCAGTGCTCGGAGACAGCCTGATAATGAAAAACTGTTTTTT. This translates into CSARRQPDNEKLFF.

This clonotype was seen more than once but under ten times. V usage is TRBV12-3 or TRBV12-4 and J usage is TRBJ2-7; TRBD2 matches 11 bases. The length of the CDR3 is 15 residues. The V and J ends lost 6 bases and 5 bases, in that order; junction bases with no gene match: 9. The CDR3 DNA follows: TGTGCCAGCAGACCGCCTAGCGGGAGGCCCCACGAGCAGTACTTC. It is translated as CASRPPSGRPHEQYF.

This chain uses TRBV7-2 with TRBJ1-1; D perhaps matches TRBD1 (6 bases). The germline V and J ends were trimmed by 7 bases and 0 bases, with 18 bases remaining between them. The CDR3 totals 16 residues. Germline V gene data show CDR1 as SGHTA and CDR2 as FQGNSA. CDR3 coding DNA: TGTGCCAGCACTTTGAGGGGGGGGACCATGAACACTGAAGCTTTCTTT. Protein product: CASTLRGGTMNTEAFF.